The present T cell receptor (beta chain) was sequenced within a study of blood T cell repertoires in COVID-19. In the study overall: Sources were T cells, B-cell-depleted T cells, or PBMCs; the material itself was cDNA or gDNA.

Clones were read by immunoSEQ multiplex PCR, and TCRdb kept only the in-frame ones, dropping some. Of about 160,000 clones listed, 80% to 95% are singletons. Germline V gene data show CDR1 as LNHDA and CDR2 as SQIVND (reference sequence). The CDR3 length is 15 residues. Trimming removed 5 bases from V and 3 bases from J; junction bases left unmatched: 7. This receptor was identified in a woman between 50 and 59 years old with acute or convalescent COVID-19. The sequencing sample was made of peripheral blood. V usage is TRBV19 and J usage is TRBJ2-7, with 10 bases matching TRBD2. CDR3 nucleotides: TGTGCCAGTAGTGCCGCTAGCGGGAGAGGCTACGAGCAGTACTTC. Translating gives CASSAASGRGYEQYF.